These T cell receptor beta chains were read from a single sample in a study of CD8 T cells in ankylosing spondylitis. TCRdb re-analysed the 5' RACE reads in MiXCR, keeping a single row per CDR3 protein. The table has approximately 350,000 distinct CDR3 sequences, roughly 22% seen once; the top ten hold roughly 14%. Sequenced input: blood, either unsorted or a sorted T cell fraction (not recorded which). The receptors come from a male donor with ankylosing spondylitis or in good health (not recorded which). Both conserved end residues are part of each CDR3. Fields, in order: V gene, clone size, D gene, J gene, CDR3 length, CDR3 DNA, CDR3 protein. A D gene is named only where the DNA matches it firmly. Not every row has a clone size; where given, it reads once, few, many or a size class.

V gene: TRBV29-1; clone size: few; D gene: -; J gene: TRBJ1-4; CDR3 length: 11; CDR3 DNA: TGCAGCGTTGAGACGGGTGAAAAACTGTTTTTT; CDR3 protein: CSVETGEKLFF
V gene: TRBV3-1; clone size: few; D gene: -; J gene: TRBJ2-1; CDR3 length: 15; CDR3 DNA: TGTGCCAGCAGCCAGGCCGGGTCAACCTACAATGAGCAGTTCTTC; CDR3 protein: CASSQAGSTYNEQFF
V gene: TRBV29-1; clone size: -; D gene: TRBD2; J gene: TRBJ2-7; CDR3 length: 12; CDR3 DNA: TGCAGCGTTCCTAGCGGGGGATACGAGCAGTACTTC; CDR3 protein: CSVPSGGYEQYF
V gene: TRBV28; clone size: few; D gene: -; J gene: TRBJ2-7; CDR3 length: 15; CDR3 DNA: TGTGCCAGCAGTTTTGTACAGGGTAGTATCCACGAGCAGTACTTC; CDR3 protein: CASSFVQGSIHEQYF
V gene: TRBV12-3/TRBV12-4; clone size: -; D gene: -; J gene: TRBJ2-7; CDR3 length: 13; CDR3 DNA: TGTGCCAGCAGTTGGGACAACCCCTACGAGCAGTACTTC; CDR3 protein: CASSWDNPYEQYF
V gene: TRBV29-1; clone size: few; D gene: -; J gene: TRBJ2-3; CDR3 length: 12; CDR3 DNA: TGCAGCGTTGCTGTTACCACAGATACGCAGTATTTT; CDR3 protein: CSVAVTTDTQYF
V gene: TRBV7-2; clone size: few; D gene: -; J gene: TRBJ1-6; CDR3 length: 15; CDR3 DNA: TGTGCCAGCAACACGGACAGCTCCTATAATTCACCCCTCCACTTT; CDR3 protein: CASNTDSSYNSPLHF
V gene: TRBV20-1; clone size: few; D gene: TRBD2; J gene: TRBJ2-1; CDR3 length: 16; CDR3 DNA: TGCAGTGCTACTCGGACTAGCGGCTCAGTCTTCAATGAGCAGTTCTTC; CDR3 protein: CSATRTSGSVFNEQFF
V gene: TRBV29-1; clone size: -; D gene: TRBD1; J gene: TRBJ1-2; CDR3 length: 12; CDR3 DNA: TGCAGCGCGATTAGGACAGGCGGTGGCTACACCTTC; CDR3 protein: CSAIRTGGGYTF
V gene: TRBV12-3/TRBV12-4; clone size: many; D gene: -; J gene: TRBJ2-2; CDR3 length: 12; CDR3 DNA: TGTGCCAGCAGTTTAGGAAGCGGGGAGCTGTTTTTT; CDR3 protein: CASSLGSGELFF
V gene: TRBV5-1; clone size: -; D gene: TRBD2; J gene: TRBJ2-2; CDR3 length: 21; CDR3 DNA: TGCGCCAGCAGCTCCCATTGGCCGGGACTAGCGGGGGCGGCGAACACCGGGGAGCTGTTTTTT; CDR3 protein: CASSSHWPGLAGAANTGELFF
V gene: TRBV7-3; clone size: -; D gene: -; J gene: TRBJ2-6; CDR3 length: 16; CDR3 DNA: TGTGCCAGCAGCTTAACGTTCGACTCTGGGGCCAACGTCCTGACTTTC; CDR3 protein: CASSLTFDSGANVLTF
V gene: TRBV20-1; clone size: few; D gene: -; J gene: TRBJ2-6; CDR3 length: 12; CDR3 DNA: TGCAGTGCTAATCATGGGGCCAACGTCCTGACTTTC; CDR3 protein: CSANHGANVLTF
V gene: TRBV29-1; clone size: -; D gene: TRBD1; J gene: TRBJ2-7; CDR3 length: 13; CDR3 DNA: TGCAGCGTTGTTTTCGGGACAGGGGGCGAGCAGTACTTC; CDR3 protein: CSVVFGTGGEQYF
V gene: TRBV20-1; clone size: once; D gene: TRBD2; J gene: TRBJ2-5; CDR3 length: 15; CDR3 DNA: TGCAGTGCCCGAGTAGGGGGACTAGCCAGGCAGACCCAGTACTTC; CDR3 protein: CSARVGGLARQTQYF
V gene: TRBV9; clone size: few; D gene: TRBD1; J gene: TRBJ2-1; CDR3 length: 15; CDR3 DNA: TGTGCCAGCAGCTCAACCGGGACAGGCGCCCGGGGGCAGTTCTTC; CDR3 protein: CASSSTGTGARGQFF
V gene: TRBV12-3/TRBV12-4; clone size: few; D gene: -; J gene: TRBJ2-3; CDR3 length: 12; CDR3 DNA: TGTGCCAGCAGTTTAATACGGGATACGCAGTATTTT; CDR3 protein: CASSLIRDTQYF
V gene: TRBV12-3/TRBV12-4; clone size: -; D gene: -; J gene: TRBJ2-1; CDR3 length: 14; CDR3 DNA: TGTGCCAGCAGTTGGGGGGGCGTGGGAAATGAGCAGTTCTTC; CDR3 protein: CASSWGGVGNEQFF
V gene: TRBV11-1; clone size: -; D gene: -; J gene: TRBJ2-1; CDR3 length: 15; CDR3 DNA: TGTGCCAGCACCTTCCCGGGCAGCTCCTACAATGAGCAGTTCTTC; CDR3 protein: CASTFPGSSYNEQFF
V gene: TRBV12-3/TRBV12-4; clone size: few; D gene: -; J gene: TRBJ2-3; CDR3 length: 17; CDR3 DNA: TGTGCCAGCAGTCCCTCTGAATACCGGGCCCTCACAGATACGCAGTATTTT; CDR3 protein: CASSPSEYRALTDTQYF
V gene: TRBV7-9; clone size: few; D gene: -; J gene: TRBJ2-3; CDR3 length: 15; CDR3 DNA: TGTGCCAGCAGCTTAGTGCTAGGAGCAGTGGATACGCAGTATTTT; CDR3 protein: CASSLVLGAVDTQYF
V gene: TRBV20-1; clone size: many; D gene: -; J gene: TRBJ2-4; CDR3 length: 13; CDR3 DNA: TGCAGTGCTAGAGCCACCGGGAAAAACATTCAGTACTTC; CDR3 protein: CSARATGKNIQYF
V gene: TRBV7-6; clone size: -; D gene: -; J gene: TRBJ1-1; CDR3 length: 14; CDR3 DNA: TGTGCCAGCAGCTTAACATACGGGGACACTGAAGCTTTCTTT; CDR3 protein: CASSLTYGDTEAFF
V gene: TRBV12-3/TRBV12-4; clone size: -; D gene: TRBD1; J gene: TRBJ1-4; CDR3 length: 14; CDR3 DNA: TGTGCCAGCAGTATCGGGGGACAGAATGAAAAACTGTTTTTT; CDR3 protein: CASSIGGQNEKLFF
V gene: TRBV4-1; clone size: few; D gene: TRBD2; J gene: TRBJ2-3; CDR3 length: 16; CDR3 DNA: TGCGCCAGCAGCCAACGGACTAGCGGGGGTACAGATACGCAGTATTTT; CDR3 protein: CASSQRTSGGTDTQYF
V gene: TRBV7-8; clone size: few; D gene: TRBD2; J gene: TRBJ2-7; CDR3 length: 15; CDR3 DNA: TGTGCCAGCAGCTTAGCGGTTAGCGGGGCCTACGAGCAGTACTTC; CDR3 protein: CASSLAVSGAYEQYF
V gene: TRBV5-5; clone size: -; D gene: TRBD1; J gene: TRBJ2-3; CDR3 length: 16; CDR3 DNA: TGTGCCAGCAGCTCAAAGAACAGGGGGCCCACAGATACGCAGTATTTT; CDR3 protein: CASSSKNRGPTDTQYF
V gene: TRBV21-1; clone size: -; D gene: -; J gene: TRBJ2-7; CDR3 length: 16; CDR3 DNA: TGTGCCAGCAGCAAAGAAGTAGCGGGCCCGACCTACGAGCAGTACTTC; CDR3 protein: CASSKEVAGPTYEQYF
V gene: TRBV4-2; clone size: few; D gene: -; J gene: TRBJ2-5; CDR3 length: 13; CDR3 DNA: TGTGCCAGCAGCCCTAGCGTCCAAGAGACCCAGTACTTC; CDR3 protein: CASSPSVQETQYF
V gene: TRBV6-1; clone size: many; D gene: -; J gene: TRBJ2-7; CDR3 length: 11; CDR3 DNA: TGTGCCAGCAGTGATCTGGGGGAGCAGTACTTC; CDR3 protein: CASSDLGEQYF
V gene: TRBV29-1; clone size: -; D gene: TRBD1; J gene: TRBJ1-2; CDR3 length: 15; CDR3 DNA: TGCAGCGTGACCACCGGGACAGGGGCTATCTATGGCTACACCTTC; CDR3 protein: CSVTTGTGAIYGYTF
V gene: TRBV9; clone size: -; D gene: TRBD1; J gene: TRBJ2-7; CDR3 length: 14; CDR3 DNA: TGTGCCAGCAGCATGGGGACGGGGACAGTCGAGCAGTACTTC; CDR3 protein: CASSMGTGTVEQYF
V gene: TRBV3-1; clone size: -; D gene: -; J gene: TRBJ2-2; CDR3 length: 16; CDR3 DNA: TGTGCCAGCAGCCAAGGTTCCAGGGTGGACACCGGGGAGCTGTTTTTT; CDR3 protein: CASSQGSRVDTGELFF
V gene: TRBV4-1; clone size: -; D gene: -; J gene: TRBJ1-2; CDR3 length: 13; CDR3 DNA: TGCGCCAGCAGGGGCGGGACTGATTATGGCTACACCTTC; CDR3 protein: CASRGGTDYGYTF
V gene: TRBV7-2; clone size: -; D gene: -; J gene: TRBJ2-5; CDR3 length: 17; CDR3 DNA: TGTGCCAGCAGCTTAGCCGGGGCGGGCGGCCTCCAAGAGACCCAGTACTTC; CDR3 protein: CASSLAGAGGLQETQYF
V gene: TRBV12-3/TRBV12-4; clone size: -; D gene: TRBD2; J gene: TRBJ2-5; CDR3 length: 15; CDR3 DNA: TGTGCCAGCACCGAAGGCCTAGCGGGGGCGGAGACCCAGTACTTC; CDR3 protein: CASTEGLAGAETQYF
V gene: TRBV20-1; clone size: -; D gene: TRBD1; J gene: TRBJ1-2; CDR3 length: 13; CDR3 DNA: TGCAGTGCTAGGGAACAGGGGGACTATGGCTACACCTTC; CDR3 protein: CSAREQGDYGYTF
V gene: TRBV10-2; clone size: few; D gene: -; J gene: TRBJ2-7; CDR3 length: 13; CDR3 DNA: TGCGCCAGCAGTGCACAGGGAGAATACGAGCAGTACTTC; CDR3 protein: CASSAQGEYEQYF
V gene: TRBV5-5; clone size: few; D gene: TRBD1; J gene: TRBJ2-2; CDR3 length: 17; CDR3 DNA: TGTGCCAGCAGCCCCGACAGGGATCTACCCCACACCGGGGAGCTGTTTTTT; CDR3 protein: CASSPDRDLPHTGELFF
V gene: TRBV12-3/TRBV12-4; clone size: few; D gene: TRBD2; J gene: TRBJ2-5; CDR3 length: 14; CDR3 DNA: TGTGCCAGCAGTTTTGGTGGACTAGCAGAGACCCAGTACTTC; CDR3 protein: CASSFGGLAETQYF
V gene: TRBV12-3/TRBV12-4; clone size: -; D gene: TRBD1; J gene: TRBJ2-2; CDR3 length: 15; CDR3 DNA: TGTGCCAGCACCCAGACAGGGGTGGGCGCCGGGGAGCTGTTTTTT; CDR3 protein: CASTQTGVGAGELFF
V gene: TRBV24-1; clone size: -; D gene: -; J gene: TRBJ2-3; CDR3 length: 14; CDR3 DNA: TGTGCCACCAGTGATTTGGGGGACACAGATACGCAGTATTTT; CDR3 protein: CATSDLGDTDTQYF
V gene: TRBV20-1; clone size: -; D gene: -; J gene: TRBJ1-4; CDR3 length: 19; CDR3 DNA: TGCAGTGCTAGTACCATTTCCGGGACGGATTTAACCAGTAATGAAAAACTGTTTTTT; CDR3 protein: CSASTISGTDLTSNEKLFF
V gene: TRBV7-9; clone size: -; D gene: TRBD1; J gene: TRBJ2-5; CDR3 length: 14; CDR3 DNA: TGTGCCAGCAGTCTACGGGACAGGTTTGAGACCCAGTACTTC; CDR3 protein: CASSLRDRFETQYF
V gene: TRBV28; clone size: few; D gene: -; J gene: TRBJ2-7; CDR3 length: 15; CDR3 DNA: TGTGCCAGCAGTTTAGGGGGAAGGGGCTCCTACGAGCAGTACTTC; CDR3 protein: CASSLGGRGSYEQYF
V gene: TRBV29-1; clone size: -; D gene: -; J gene: TRBJ2-1; CDR3 length: 14; CDR3 DNA: TGCAGCGTACGAGGGGGGAGTACCTACAATGAGCAGTTCTTC; CDR3 protein: CSVRGGSTYNEQFF
V gene: TRBV10-3; clone size: few; D gene: TRBD1; J gene: TRBJ2-3; CDR3 length: 12; CDR3 DNA: TGTGCCTCCCAGGGGGACCCAGATACGCAGTATTTT; CDR3 protein: CASQGDPDTQYF
V gene: TRBV7-2; clone size: -; D gene: -; J gene: TRBJ2-3; CDR3 length: 15; CDR3 DNA: TGTGCCAGCAGTCCCTCCCCGGGCGGCACAGATACGCAGTATTTT; CDR3 protein: CASSPSPGGTDTQYF
V gene: TRBV12-3/TRBV12-4; clone size: many; D gene: -; J gene: TRBJ2-1; CDR3 length: 13; CDR3 DNA: TGTGCCAGCAGTTTCTCCAGTGGTGGTGAGCAGTTCTTC; CDR3 protein: CASSFSSGGEQFF
V gene: TRBV15; clone size: -; D gene: TRBD1; J gene: TRBJ2-6; CDR3 length: 22; CDR3 DNA: TGTGCCACCAGCAGAGAGATACTCGGGACAGGGCTCTTTCGCTCTGGGGCCAACGTCCTGACTTTC; CDR3 protein: CATSREILGTGLFRSGANVLTF
V gene: TRBV5-1; clone size: -; D gene: TRBD1; J gene: TRBJ2-1; CDR3 length: 15; CDR3 DNA: TGCGCCAGCAGCAAGGGGACAGCACCGGCCAATGAGCAGTTCTTC; CDR3 protein: CASSKGTAPANEQFF
V gene: TRBV7-2; clone size: -; D gene: -; J gene: TRBJ2-3; CDR3 length: 14; CDR3 DNA: TGTGCCAGCAGCTTACATCTCGAAACAGATACGCAGTATTTT; CDR3 protein: CASSLHLETDTQYF
V gene: TRBV27; clone size: few; D gene: -; J gene: TRBJ2-1; CDR3 length: 12; CDR3 DNA: TGTGCCAGCAGTGACCTTTTGGATGAGCAGTTCTTC; CDR3 protein: CASSDLLDEQFF
V gene: TRBV15; clone size: few; D gene: TRBD1; J gene: TRBJ2-5; CDR3 length: 15; CDR3 DNA: TGTGCCACCAGCAGAGGACAGGGGGGAGGGGAGACCCAGTACTTC; CDR3 protein: CATSRGQGGGETQYF
V gene: TRBV6-5; clone size: few; D gene: -; J gene: TRBJ2-1; CDR3 length: 16; CDR3 DNA: TGTGCCAGCAGTTACTCGAATCTAGCCCCCTACAATGAGCAGTTCTTC; CDR3 protein: CASSYSNLAPYNEQFF
V gene: TRBV6-5; clone size: -; D gene: -; J gene: TRBJ2-2; CDR3 length: 13; CDR3 DNA: TGTGCCAGCAGTTACTCGAAAGGCGGGGAGCTGTTTTTT; CDR3 protein: CASSYSKGGELFF